The entry below gives a single TCR beta chain sequence along with its context. The target of this receptor is not known. No qualities accompany the bases; no much larger clone lies one base away. The junction shows trimming of 7 bases on V and 0 bases on J, plus 12 bases between the germline ends. Its CDR3 holds 15 amino acids, cysteine through phenylalanine. The entry retains the CDR3 DNA only, 45 bases that are in frame from base 1. For CDR1 and CDR2, the germline V gene lists MDHEN and SYDVKM. This sample was taken from a study of cytomegalovirus exposure and HLA in healthy donors (TCRdb year 2017). Study-level background: An earlier analysis of 587 of the donors reported 276 Gb of sequence data and around 110 million unique TCR beta sequences obtained from about 200 million T cells. About 300 gigabases of sequencing data and around 87 million unique TCR sequences were included in an early release covering about 620 HLA-typed donors. Of the roughly 420 genotyped donors, approximately 81% were placed in the genetic ancestry cluster associated with self-reported Caucasian donors. The study aimed to test whether signatures of past pathogen exposure could be identified by cataloging public T cell receptors. The T cell repertoires of 666 subjects were profiled by immunosequencing and related to cytomegalovirus serostatus. Besides the first cohort of hundreds of subjects, a separate validation cohort made up of 120 different subjects was used. To predict cytomegalovirus infection status, the study brought together high-throughput TCR immunosequencing, statistical association of individual TCRs with disease status, and machine learning. A later analysis re-analyzed previously published TCR beta repertoires from 550 to 700 donors and added high-resolution HLA genotyping to study TCR occurrence patterns. Rather than using new phenotypic data, the later analysis identified candidate immune exposures from TCR beta sequences and from how often those sequences occurred across donors. To decide whether each TCR beta V gene segment behaved as functional or pseudogenic, an earlier analysis of some 580 of the donors relied on high-throughput TCR beta sequencing. Donor age, sex, ethnicity and CMV serostatus were collected together with the repertoire data. In a later genetic analysis, genome-wide SNP genotypes for about three fifths of the roughly 670 donors were used, and that subset was treated as a discovery cohort. Every discovery cohort repertoire had been produced on one sequencing platform. Class I and class II HLA loci were covered by the typing at four-digit resolution. Typing coverage varied by locus: roughly 620-640 donors for A, B, C, DRB1 and DQB1; approximately 520 for DQA1; 606 for DPA1; roughly 470 for DPB1. Because of strong linkage in the cohort, roughly five DR-DQ haplotypes were treated as single units for association and clustering. Among 300 to 450 genotyped donors of the cohort, an average of around 240,000 unique TCR beta nucleotide sequences were sequenced per donor, approximately 20% of them non-productive. The paper as a whole reports these results and caveats: A further reported finding was that TCR beta sequences accurately predicted the HLA-A and HLA-B alleles for most subjects in the first cohort. The study gave a list of about 170 TCR beta chains associated with cytomegalovirus. Most CMV-associated TCR beta chains appeared to be HLA-restricted in a later analysis, and the HLA associations seemed to be driven largely by CMV exposure. In a later genetic analysis, fewer N-insertions in productive TCRs were reported among donors in an Asian-associated ancestry cluster than the approximately 670-donor mean. The authors suggested that the approach could potentially be generalized to other disease states and immunological phenotypes. A few of the identified cytomegalovirus-associated TCR beta chains were confirmed in vitro to be specific for cytomegalovirus antigens. Because HLA typing was unavailable for some donors at each locus, only the typed subset was used in association tests. About 15 rarely observed V segments, including chromosome 9 orphons, were excluded from the earlier analysis of about 600 of the donors because counts were too low. Cytomegalovirus status was reported to be diagnosed by the classifier with high specificity and sensitivity in both the original and validation cohorts. An earlier analysis of around 600 of the donors showed that most TCR beta V segments appeared in productive rearrangements either about 90% or about 30% of the time, which broadly matched IMGT annotations. For the cohort, immune exposure information was limited to CMV serostatus. A later analysis reported that several top co-occurrence clusters appeared linked to parvovirus B19, influenza, CMV and Epstein-Barr virus. In a later analysis, TCR association rates were found to vary across HLA loci, with the most associated TCRs seen for DRB1 alleles and the fewest for HLA-C alleles. Linkage disequilibrium might explain the correlated functional status among segregating V segments, but an unknown experimental factor could not be excluded. In a later analysis, 15,000 to 20,000 TCR beta sequences were associated with specific HLA alleles at a false discovery rate of 0.05. Only TCR beta chains were sequenced in this cohort, and the absence of alpha or paired-chain data limited detectable features. Most TCR sequences were observed very rarely across donors, whereas some public TCRs were present in many individuals. Some IMGT-functional V segments, including TRBV6-2 and TRBV6-3, could not be told apart with the 87-base-pair reads, so those segments were excluded. In a later analysis, HLA-associated TCR beta chains were found to be more clonally expanded and to have lower generation probabilities than equally common non-associated chains. The presence/absence analyses assumed that sequencing depth was roughly uniform across donors, and that assumption may not be true. Strong co-occurrence of HLA alleles, especially DR and DQ, made assigning TCR associations to individual alleles difficult. The sequencing pipeline was judged likely to have produced a cluster of highly shared sequence variants as a technical artifact. V-gene and J-gene trimming of TCR beta chains was associated with a missense DCLRE1C variant in a later genetic analysis, and the association was replicated in an independent cohort.

Preparation of the library involved the immunoSEQ multiplex PCR assay. The multiplex PCR relied on a mix of 60 forward primers for TCR Vbeta segments and 13 reverse primers for TCR Jbeta segments. The CDR3 region of rearranged TCR beta genes was amplified from genomic DNA with a multiplex PCR assay. On the Illumina HiSeq System, the amplified TCR beta libraries were sequenced as 87-base-pair reads. In the paper's pipeline: A later analysis counted about 80 million unique TCR beta chains across the approximately 700 repertoires, and some 12 million of these chains were shared by at least two donors. Raw reads were error-corrected and collapsed into unique sequences by a nearest-neighbor algorithm in which closely related sequences were merged to remove PCR and sequencing errors. CDR3 sequences were aligned to IMGT reference sequences to assign V, D and J gene segments. Each retained sequence needed at least a six-nucleotide match to both a V gene segment and a J gene segment. Rearrangements were classified as productive when the CDR3 lacked stop codons and remained in frame with V and J, and all other rearrangements were classified as non-productive. CDR3 was defined according to IMGT convention as the region running from the second conserved V-encoded cysteine to the conserved J-encoded phenylalanine. Sequences without an unambiguous match to a single V gene segment were excluded from the earlier analysis of a few hundred of the donors. In an earlier analysis of approximately 590 of the donors, V segments were called functional above 56.7% productive rearrangements and were called segregating when the between-donor standard deviation exceeded 5%. A statistical classification framework was developed to diagnose cytomegalovirus status using the catalog of TCR beta chain sequences. V and J gene assignment, in a later analysis, came from comparing TCR nucleotide sequences with IMGT/GENE-DB human TR gene sequences. The TCRdist pipeline was used in a later analysis to assign CDR3 sequences and most-parsimonious VDJ recombination scenarios. In a later analysis, each TCR beta chain was defined by its CDR3 amino acid sequence together with its V-gene family, and reads without a unique V-gene family were excluded. To address suspected cross-contamination and a sequencing artifact, a later analysis removed roughly 580 highly shared, low-generation-probability nucleotide sequences. A later analysis calculated a clonal expansion index for each public chain from normalized within-repertoire ranks of inferred template counts. In a later analysis, generation probabilities were computed using a VDJ recombination model fitted to out-of-frame rearrangements, and the results were checked against IGoR. In a later analysis, TCR-TCR, TCR-HLA and TCR-CMV co-occurrence was scored with hypergeometric tests, and a repertoire-size bias correction was applied to TCR pairs. A later analysis estimated false discovery rates by permuting HLA or CMV assignments 20 times. A later analysis grouped co-occurring TCRs with DBSCAN, adding TCRdist sequence similarity when clustering within HLA-allele-positive subsets. Repertoires with fewer than 30,000 or more than 120,000 public chains were left out of co-occurrence clustering, as were a few repertoires with anomalous nucleotide sharing. TCRdb took over this immuneACCESS table, retaining in-frame rearrangements with V and J assigned. Such tables are incomplete; in checked studies, under half of the missing clones stem from an unresolved V gene, and the remainder is unexplained. For V, J and clone size, that table is used; D and trimming come from the DNA. For this sample the table gives some 90,000 clones, of which 82% were detected only once. The ten most abundant clones make up about 3.8% of the sample.

The cohort consisted of approximately 670 healthy bone marrow donors. At the time of sampling, all cohort members were nominally healthy, though unrecorded immune exposures were likely present. The donor was CMV seronegative and belonged to the group of around 400 seronegative cohort members. A peripheral blood sample was collected from each donor, and TCR beta sequencing was performed on peripheral blood mononuclear cells. Genomic DNA was extracted from the blood cell samples with the Qiagen DNeasy Blood Extraction Kit. Sample: PBMCs. The sequence was obtained from a man over 45 in good health and CMV-seronegative. The rearrangement joined TRBV28 to TRBJ1-4; no D gene is confidently identified. CDR3 sequence: CASIPGGTTNEKLFF. In nucleotide form, the sequence is TGTGCCAGCATTCCAGGAGGGACAACTAATGAAAAACTGTTTTTT.